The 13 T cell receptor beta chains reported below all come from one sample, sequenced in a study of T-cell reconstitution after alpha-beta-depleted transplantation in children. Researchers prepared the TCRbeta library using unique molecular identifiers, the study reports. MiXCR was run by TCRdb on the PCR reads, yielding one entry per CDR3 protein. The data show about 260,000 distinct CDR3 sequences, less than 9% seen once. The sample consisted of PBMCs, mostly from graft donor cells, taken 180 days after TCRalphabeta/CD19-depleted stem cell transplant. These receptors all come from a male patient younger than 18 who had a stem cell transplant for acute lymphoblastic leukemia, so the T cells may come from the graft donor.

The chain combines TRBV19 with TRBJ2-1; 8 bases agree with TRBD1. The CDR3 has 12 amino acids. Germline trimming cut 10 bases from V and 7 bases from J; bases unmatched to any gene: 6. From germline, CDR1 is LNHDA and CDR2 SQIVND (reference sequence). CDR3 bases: TGTGCCACCAGGACAGGGAGGAATGAGCAGTTCTTC. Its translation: CATRTGRNEQFF.

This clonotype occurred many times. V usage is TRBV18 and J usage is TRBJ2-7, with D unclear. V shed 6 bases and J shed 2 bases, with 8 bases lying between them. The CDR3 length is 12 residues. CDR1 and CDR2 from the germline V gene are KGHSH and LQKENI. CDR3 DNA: TGTGCCAGCTCCTTCGGAACCTACGAGCAGTACTTC. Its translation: CASSFGTYEQYF. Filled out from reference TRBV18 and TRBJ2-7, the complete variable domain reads NAGVMQNPRHLVRRRGQEARLRCSPMKGHSHVYWYRQLPEEGLKFMVYLQKENIIDESGMPKERFSAEFPKEGPSILRIQQVVRGDSAAYFCASSFGTYEQYFGPGTRLTVT.

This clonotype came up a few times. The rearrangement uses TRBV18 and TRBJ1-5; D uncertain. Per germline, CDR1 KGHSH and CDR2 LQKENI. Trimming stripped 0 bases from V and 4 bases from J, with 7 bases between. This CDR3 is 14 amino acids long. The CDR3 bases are TGTGCCAGCTCACCACCAGGAGGGAATCAGCCCCAGCATTTT. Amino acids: CASSPPGGNQPQHF.

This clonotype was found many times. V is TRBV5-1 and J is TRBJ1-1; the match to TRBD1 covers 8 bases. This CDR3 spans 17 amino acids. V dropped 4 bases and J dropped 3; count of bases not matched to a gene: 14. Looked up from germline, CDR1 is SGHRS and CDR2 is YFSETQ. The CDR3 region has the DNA TGCGCCAGCAGCCGCGGACAGGGAGGATCGGGTGACACTGAAGCTTTCTTT. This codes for CASSRGQGGSGDTEAFF.

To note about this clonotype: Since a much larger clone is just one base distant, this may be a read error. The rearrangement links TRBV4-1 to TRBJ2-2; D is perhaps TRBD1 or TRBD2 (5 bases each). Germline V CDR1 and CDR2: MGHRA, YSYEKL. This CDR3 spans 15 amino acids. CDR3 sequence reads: CASSQEQRNTGDLFF. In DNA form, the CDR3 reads TGCGCCAGCAGCCAAGAACAAAGAAACACCGGGGACCTGTTTTTT.

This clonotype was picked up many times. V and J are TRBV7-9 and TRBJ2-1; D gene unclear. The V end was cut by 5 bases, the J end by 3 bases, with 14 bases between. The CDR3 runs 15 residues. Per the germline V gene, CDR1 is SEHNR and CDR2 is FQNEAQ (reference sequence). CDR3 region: CASSPLPSFYNEQFF. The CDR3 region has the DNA TGTGCCAGCAGCCCACTCCCCAGCTTCTACAATGAGCAGTTCTTC.

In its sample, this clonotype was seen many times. CDR3 sequence: CASSQGPYYGYTF. The CDR3 DNA reads TGTGCCAGCTCACAGGGACCTTACTATGGCTACACCTTC. The V call is TRBV18, the J call TRBJ1-2, with a possible D match to TRBD1 (5 bases). Germline lookup yields CDR1 KGHSH and CDR2 LQKENI. There are 13 residues in the CDR3. Deletions cut 4 bases from V and 3 bases from J, with 9 bases between.

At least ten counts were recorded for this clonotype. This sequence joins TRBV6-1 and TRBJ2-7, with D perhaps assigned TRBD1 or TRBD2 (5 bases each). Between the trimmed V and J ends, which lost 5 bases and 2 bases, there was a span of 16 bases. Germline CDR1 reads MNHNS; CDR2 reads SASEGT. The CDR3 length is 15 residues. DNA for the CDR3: TGTGCCAGCAGTCGGGACCCCACAGCCCCCTACGAGCAGTACTTC. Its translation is CASSRDPTAPYEQYF.

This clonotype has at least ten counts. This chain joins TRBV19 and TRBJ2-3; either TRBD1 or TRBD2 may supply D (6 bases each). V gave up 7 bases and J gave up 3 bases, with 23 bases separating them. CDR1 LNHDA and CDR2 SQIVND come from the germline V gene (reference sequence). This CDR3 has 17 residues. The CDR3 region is CASTPRGRGGWTDTQYF. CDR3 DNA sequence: TGTGCCAGTACCCCCCGGGGCAGGGGAGGATGGACAGATACGCAGTATTTT.

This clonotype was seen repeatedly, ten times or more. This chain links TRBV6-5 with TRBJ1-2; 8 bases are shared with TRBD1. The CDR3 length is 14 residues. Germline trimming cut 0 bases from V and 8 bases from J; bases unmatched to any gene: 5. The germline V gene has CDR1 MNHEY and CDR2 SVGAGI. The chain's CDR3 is CASSYSTGGEGYTF. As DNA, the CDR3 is TGTGCCAGCAGTTACTCAACAGGGGGAGAAGGCTACACCTTC.

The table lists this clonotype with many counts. The CDR3 DNA reads as TGTGCCATCAGTGAAAGGGCTAACTCCTACGAGCAGTACTTC. It translates to CAISERANSYEQYF. This rearrangement joins TRBV10-3 to TRBJ2-7, with D uncertain. Trimming took 3 bases from V and 0 from J, leaving 9 bases between them. This CDR3 region has 14 residues. CDR1 and CDR2 from the germline V gene are ENHRY and SYGVKD.

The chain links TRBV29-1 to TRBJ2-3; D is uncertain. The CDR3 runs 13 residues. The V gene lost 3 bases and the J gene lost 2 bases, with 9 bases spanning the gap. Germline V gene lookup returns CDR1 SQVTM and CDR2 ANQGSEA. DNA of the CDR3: TGCAGCGTTGACGGCGGACCCACAGATACGCAGTATTTT. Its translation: CSVDGGPTDTQYF.

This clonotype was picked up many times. As DNA, the CDR3 is TGTGCCAGCAGCTCTCAGGGGGCCGGGGAGACCCAGTACTTC. Amino acids: CASSSQGAGETQYF. The chain uses TRBV9 and TRBJ2-5; 8 nucleotides align to TRBD1. This CDR3 comprises 14 residues. The V gene's germline CDR1 is SGDLS and CDR2 YYNGEE. Trimming at V came to 4 bases and at J to 5 bases, leaving 7 bases not matched to a gene.